This T cell receptor (beta chain) is drawn from a study of CXCR3-negative and CXCR3-positive naive CD8 T cells. The study, taken as a whole, reports: The study found comparably high diversity in both naive subsets and much lower diversity in memory CD8+ cells. Partially decreased CXCR3 expression was recorded after cryopreservation, and fresh PBMCs were used in most assays. Naive cells used TRBV-TRBJ genes in much the same way whether CXCR3-negative or CXCR3-positive; memory cells did not.

Note on this clonotype: Its antigen is unidentified.

Triplicate sorting captured approximately 300,000 cells each from every CD8+ T cell subset. The CDR3 covers 15 residues. CDR1 and CDR2 (germline): SEHNR, FQNEAQ (reference sequence). UMI-labeled 5' RACE yielded the TRB cDNA libraries. After re-calling the 5' RACE reads, TCRdb lists one entry per CDR3 protein, DNA absent. The sample holds under 70,000 distinct CDR3 sequences. The sequence was obtained from a human donor in good health. Some clones in this sample may be carry-over from other donors' samples. This chain links TRBV7-9 with TRBJ2-1; checking the TCRdb D call of TRBD1 is not possible without DNA. Sequencing used memory CD8+ T cells from blood. The CDR3 spells CASSSDSGPTGKQFF.